The table lists the clone carrying this TCR beta chain with a few counts. The source of the sample is a study of T cells in Graves' hyperthyroidism and ophthalmopathy. The source material, RNA transcripts, was used to amplify TCR beta CDR3 regions. First-round RT-PCR of the TCR CDR3 relied on the HTBI primer set. TCRdb itself ran the multiplex PCR reads through MiXCR, one entry per CDR3 protein. Among hundreds of thousands of distinct CDR3 sequences listed, roughly 13% were seen once. The CDR3 contains 14 residues. Trimming pared 7 bases from V and 4 bases from J, leaving 13 bases between. Germline V gene data show CDR1 as SNHLY and CDR2 as FYNNEI.

The sample consisted of blood. This chain connects TRBV2 to TRBJ1-4, with D perhaps matching TRBD1 (5 bases). This TCR was recovered from a young woman with Graves' hyperthyroidism. The CDR3 here is CASIRPGGNEKLFF. DNA for the CDR3: TGTGCCAGCATCCGCCCGGGGGGTAATGAAAAACTGTTTTTT.